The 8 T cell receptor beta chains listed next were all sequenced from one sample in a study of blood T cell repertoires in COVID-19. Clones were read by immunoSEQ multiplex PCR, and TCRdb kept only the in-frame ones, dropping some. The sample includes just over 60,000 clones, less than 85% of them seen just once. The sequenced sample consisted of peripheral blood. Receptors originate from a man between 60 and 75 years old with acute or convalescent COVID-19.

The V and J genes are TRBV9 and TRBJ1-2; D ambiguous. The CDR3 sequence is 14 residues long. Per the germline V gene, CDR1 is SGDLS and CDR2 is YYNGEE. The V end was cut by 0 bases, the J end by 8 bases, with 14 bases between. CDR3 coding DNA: TGTGCCAGCAGCGTAGGCAGGAATTCTCCCGGCTACACCTTC. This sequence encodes CASSVGRNSPGYTF.

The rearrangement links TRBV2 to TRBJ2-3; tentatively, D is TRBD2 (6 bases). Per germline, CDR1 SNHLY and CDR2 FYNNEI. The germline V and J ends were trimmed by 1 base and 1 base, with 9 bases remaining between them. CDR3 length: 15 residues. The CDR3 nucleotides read TGTGCCAGCAGTGAAGGGCGGGGAGGCACAGATACGCAGTATTTT. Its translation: CASSEGRGGTDTQYF.

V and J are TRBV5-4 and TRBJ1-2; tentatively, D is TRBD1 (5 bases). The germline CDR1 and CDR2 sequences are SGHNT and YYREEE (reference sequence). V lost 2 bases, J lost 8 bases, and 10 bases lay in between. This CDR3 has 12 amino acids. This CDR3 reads CASSLRGRGYTF. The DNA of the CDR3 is TGTGCCAGCAGCTTAAGGGGTCGCGGCTACACCTTC.

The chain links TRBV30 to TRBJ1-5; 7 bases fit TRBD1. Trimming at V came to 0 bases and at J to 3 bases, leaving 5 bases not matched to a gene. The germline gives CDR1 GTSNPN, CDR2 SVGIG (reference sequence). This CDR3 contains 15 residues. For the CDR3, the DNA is TGTGCCTGGAGTGTTACAGGGGCCCCCAATCAGCCCCAGCATTTT. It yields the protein CAWSVTGAPNQPQHF.

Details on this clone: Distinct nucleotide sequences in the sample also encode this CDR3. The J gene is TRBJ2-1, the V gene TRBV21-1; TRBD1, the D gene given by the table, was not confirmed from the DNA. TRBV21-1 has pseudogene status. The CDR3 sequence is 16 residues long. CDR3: CASKGAGQGPYNEQFF. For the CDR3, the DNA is TGTGCCAGCAAGGGGGCGGGACAGGGACCTTACAATGAGCAGTTCTTC.

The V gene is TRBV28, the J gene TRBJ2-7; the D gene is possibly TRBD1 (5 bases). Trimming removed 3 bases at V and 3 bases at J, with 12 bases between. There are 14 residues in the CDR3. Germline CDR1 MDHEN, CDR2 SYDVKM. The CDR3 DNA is TGTGCCAGCAGTTTCGGCCAGGGAAACTACGAGCAGTACTTC. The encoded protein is CASSFGQGNYEQYF.

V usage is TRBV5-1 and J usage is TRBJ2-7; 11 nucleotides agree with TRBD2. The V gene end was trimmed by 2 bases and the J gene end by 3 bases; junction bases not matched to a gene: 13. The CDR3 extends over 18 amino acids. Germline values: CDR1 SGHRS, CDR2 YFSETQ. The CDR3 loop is CASSLGWGETSGSYEQYF. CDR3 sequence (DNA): TGCGCCAGCAGCTTAGGCTGGGGGGAAACTAGCGGGAGCTACGAGCAGTACTTC. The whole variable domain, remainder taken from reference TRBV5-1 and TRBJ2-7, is KAGVTQTPRYLIKTRGQQVTLSCSPISGHRSVSWYQQTPGQGLQFLFEYFSETQRNKGNFPGRFSGRQFSNSRSEMNVSTLELGDSALYLCASSLGWGETSGSYEQYFGPGTRLTVT.

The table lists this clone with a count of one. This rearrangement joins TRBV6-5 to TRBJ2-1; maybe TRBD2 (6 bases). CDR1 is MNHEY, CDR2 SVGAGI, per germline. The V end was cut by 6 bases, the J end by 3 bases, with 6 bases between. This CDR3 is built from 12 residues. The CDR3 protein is CASRTSYNEQFF. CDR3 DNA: TGTGCCAGCAGGACTAGCTACAATGAGCAGTTCTTC.